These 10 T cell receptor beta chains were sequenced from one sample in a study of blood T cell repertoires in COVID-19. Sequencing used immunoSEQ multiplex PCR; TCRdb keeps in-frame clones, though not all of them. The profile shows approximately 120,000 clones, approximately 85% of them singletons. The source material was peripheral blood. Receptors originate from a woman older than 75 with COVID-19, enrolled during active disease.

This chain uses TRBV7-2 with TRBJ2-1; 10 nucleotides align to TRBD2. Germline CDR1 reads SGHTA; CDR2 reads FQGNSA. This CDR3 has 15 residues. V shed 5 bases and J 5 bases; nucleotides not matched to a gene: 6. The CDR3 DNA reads TGTGCCAGCAGCCCAATAGGACTAGCGGACAATGAGCAGTTCTTC. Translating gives CASSPIGLADNEQFF.

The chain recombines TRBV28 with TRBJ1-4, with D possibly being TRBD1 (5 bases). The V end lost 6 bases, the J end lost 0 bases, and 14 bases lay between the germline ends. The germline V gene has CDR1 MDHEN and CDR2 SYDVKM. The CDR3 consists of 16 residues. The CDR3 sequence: CASSLGGAPTNEKLFF. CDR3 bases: TGTGCCAGCAGCCTGGGCGGGGCCCCAACTAATGAAAAACTGTTTTTT. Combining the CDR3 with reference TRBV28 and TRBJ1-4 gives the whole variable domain DVKVTQSSRYLVKRTGEKVFLECVQDMDHENMFWYRQDPGLGLRLIYFSYDVKMKEKGDIPEGYSVSREKKERFSLILESASTNQTSMYLCASSLGGAPTNEKLFFGSGTQLSVL.

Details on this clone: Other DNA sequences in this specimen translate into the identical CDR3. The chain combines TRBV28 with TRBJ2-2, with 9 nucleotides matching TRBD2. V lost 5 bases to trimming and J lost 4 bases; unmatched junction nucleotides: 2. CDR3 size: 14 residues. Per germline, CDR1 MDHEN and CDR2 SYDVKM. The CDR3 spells CASSRGRATGELFF. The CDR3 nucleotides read TGTGCCAGCAGTCGCGGGAGGGCCACCGGGGAGCTGTTTTTT.

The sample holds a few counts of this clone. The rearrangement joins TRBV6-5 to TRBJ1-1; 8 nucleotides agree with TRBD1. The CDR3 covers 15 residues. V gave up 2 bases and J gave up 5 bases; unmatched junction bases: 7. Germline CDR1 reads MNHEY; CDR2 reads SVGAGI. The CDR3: CASSYGGQGKTEAFF. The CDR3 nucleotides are TGTGCCAGCAGTTACGGAGGACAGGGTAAGACTGAAGCTTTCTTT.

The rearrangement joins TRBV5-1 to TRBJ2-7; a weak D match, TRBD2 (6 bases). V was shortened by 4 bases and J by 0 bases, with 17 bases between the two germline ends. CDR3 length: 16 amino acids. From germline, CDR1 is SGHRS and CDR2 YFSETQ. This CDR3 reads CASSRGTFPTSYEQYF. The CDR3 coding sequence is TGCGCCAGCAGCAGAGGGACTTTTCCAACCTCCTACGAGCAGTACTTC.

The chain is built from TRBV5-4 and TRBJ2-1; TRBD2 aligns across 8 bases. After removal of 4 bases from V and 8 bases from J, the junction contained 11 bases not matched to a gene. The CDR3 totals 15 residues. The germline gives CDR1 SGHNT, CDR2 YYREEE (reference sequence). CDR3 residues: CASSKGLDRLDEQFF. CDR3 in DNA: TGTGCCAGCAGCAAGGGACTAGATCGTCTAGATGAGCAGTTCTTC.

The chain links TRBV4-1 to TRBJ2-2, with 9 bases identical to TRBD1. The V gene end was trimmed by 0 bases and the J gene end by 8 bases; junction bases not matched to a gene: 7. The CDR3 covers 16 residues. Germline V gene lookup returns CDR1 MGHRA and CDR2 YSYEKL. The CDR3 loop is CASSQETGGVRGELFF. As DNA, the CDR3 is TGCGCCAGCAGCCAAGAAACAGGGGGCGTGCGTGGGGAGCTGTTTTTT.

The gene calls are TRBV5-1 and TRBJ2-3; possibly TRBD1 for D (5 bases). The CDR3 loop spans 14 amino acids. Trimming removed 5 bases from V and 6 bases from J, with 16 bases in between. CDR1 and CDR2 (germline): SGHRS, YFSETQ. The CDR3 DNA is TGCGCCAGCAGTCCCAGGTCGTCAGGGGATACGCAGTATTTT. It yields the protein CASSPRSSGDTQYF.

The CDR3 sequence is CAIRDRSSYEQYF. CDR3 coding DNA: TGTGCCATCAGGGACAGGAGCTCCTACGAGCAGTACTTC. This chain joins TRBV10-3 and TRBJ2-7; TRBD1 aligns across 7 bases. CDR3 length: 13 residues. CDR1 ENHRY and CDR2 SYGVKD come from the germline V gene. The V segment lost 6 bases and the J segment 0 bases; nucleotides outside the gene matches: 2.

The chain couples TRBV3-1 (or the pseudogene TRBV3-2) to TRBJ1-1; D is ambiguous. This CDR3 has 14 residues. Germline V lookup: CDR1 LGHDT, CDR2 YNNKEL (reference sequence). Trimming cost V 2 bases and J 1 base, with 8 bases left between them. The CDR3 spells CASSQPGKNTEAFF. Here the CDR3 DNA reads TGTGCCAGCAGCCAACCGGGAAAGAACACTGAAGCTTTCTTT.